One sample yielded the 11 T cell receptor beta chains listed below, sequenced in a study of siplizumab effects on memory and regulatory T cells. TCRdb's copy holds only in-frame clones and misses some; the assay was immunoSEQ multiplex PCR. The profile covers 60,000 to 80,000 clones, with around four fifths appearing a single time and 3.5% to 4% taken by the ten largest. Source material: memory CD4+ T cells sorted from blood. The source of these receptors is a human donor in good health.

The chain couples TRBV20-1 to TRBJ2-7, with D uncertain. The CDR3 is 10 residues long. The germline V gene has CDR1 DFQATT and CDR2 SNEGSKA (reference sequence). V lost 6 bases, J lost 3 bases, and 6 bases lay in between. CDR3 loop: CSAGNYEQYF. CDR3 DNA: TGCAGTGCGGGGAACTACGAGCAGTACTTC.

The chain uses TRBV11-2 and TRBJ1-6; the D gene is possibly TRBD1 (6 bases). The CDR3 is 15 amino acids. Between the trimmed V and J ends, which lost 5 bases and 3 bases, there was a span of 11 bases. Germline-derived CDR1 and CDR2 are SGHAT and FQNNGV. In nucleotides, the CDR3 is TGTGCCAGCAGCCCGAGGGACAACTATAATTCACCCCTCCACTTT. Its translation is CASSPRDNYNSPLHF.

V is TRBV9 and J is TRBJ2-3; D unresolved. Trimming cost V 8 bases and J 0 bases, with 10 bases left between them. Germline-derived CDR1 and CDR2 are SGDLS and YYNGEE. This CDR3 has 13 amino acids. The CDR3 nucleotides read TGTGCCAGTGGAAAGCCCAGCACAGATACGCAGTATTTT. This encodes CASGKPSTDTQYF.

The gene calls are TRBV11-2 and TRBJ2-3, with 14 nucleotides matching TRBD2. The CDR3 totals 18 residues. The germline V gene encodes CDR1 SGHAT and CDR2 FQNNGV. Trimming at V came to 4 bases and at J to 1 base, leaving 7 bases not matched to a gene. The CDR3 coding sequence is TGTGCCAGCAGCTCGGGACTAGCGGGGGTCTTAGGCACAGATACGCAGTATTTT. Translated: CASSSGLAGVLGTDTQYF. Complete variable domain (other parts from reference TRBV11-2 and TRBJ2-3): EAGVAQSPRYKIIEKRQSVAFWCNPISGHATLYWYQQILGQGPKLLIQFQNNGVVDDSQLPKDRFSAERLKGVDSTLKIQPAKLEDSAVYLCASSSGLAGVLGTDTQYFGPGTRLTVL.

The rearrangement uses TRBV4-1 and TRBJ2-2; 9 bases map to TRBD2. The CDR3 totals 17 residues. Germline V gene lookup returns CDR1 MGHRA and CDR2 YSYEKL. With V trimmed by 3 bases and J by 1 base, 6 bases remained unmatched. CDR3 nucleotide sequence: TGCGCCAGCAGCCATGTTATAGCGGGGGTGAACACCGGGGAGCTGTTTTTT. Its translation: CASSHVIAGVNTGELFF.

This sequence joins TRBV11-3 and TRBJ2-3, with D perhaps TRBD1 (6 bases). Germline loops: CDR1 SGHNT, CDR2 YENEEA. The CDR3 sequence is 14 residues long. The V end was cut by 2 bases, the J end by 2 bases, with 8 bases between. The CDR3: CASSLSGATDTQYF. For the CDR3, the DNA is TGTGCCAGCAGCTTATCAGGGGCCACAGATACGCAGTATTTT.

The V and J genes are TRBV10-3 and TRBJ1-1; 7 nucleotides match TRBD1. V shed 11 bases and J 1 base; nucleotides not matched to a gene: 7. The CDR3 is 13 amino acids. Per germline, CDR1 ENHRY and CDR2 SYGVKD. In DNA form, the CDR3 reads TGTGCCGGCACAGGACAGGAGAACACTGAAGCTTTCTTT. This encodes CAGTGQENTEAFF.

The rearrangement joins TRBV7-6 to TRBJ2-3; 8 bases are shared with TRBD1. Germline-derived CDR1 and CDR2 are SGHVS and FNYEAQ. The V gene end was trimmed by 3 bases and the J gene end by 6 bases; junction bases not matched to a gene: 8. The CDR3 loop spans 15 amino acids. The CDR3 region is CASSLQGAPLDTQYF. DNA for the CDR3: TGTGCCAGCAGCTTGCAGGGGGCTCCCCTGGATACGCAGTATTTT.

This clone came up once. The V gene is TRBV19, the J gene TRBJ2-1, with 10 bases lining up with TRBD2. The ends lost 4 bases at V and 4 bases at J; junction bases unmatched: 7. Germline lookup yields CDR1 LNHDA and CDR2 SQIVND (reference sequence). The CDR3 sequence is 16 residues long. Here the CDR3 DNA reads TGTGCCAGTAGTACCCGAGCGGGGGGGGGTTACAATGAGCAGTTCTTC. Its translation is CASSTRAGGGYNEQFF.

The CDR3 reads CASSLAQESGYTF. For the CDR3, the DNA is TGTGCCAGCAGCTTGGCACAGGAATCCGGCTACACCTTC. The rearrangement joins TRBV5-6 to TRBJ1-2, with TRBD1 as a possible D gene (5 bases). Germline V gives CDR1 SGHDT, CDR2 YYEEEE. This CDR3 has 13 amino acids. The V and J ends lost 0 bases and 8 bases respectively, with 11 bases between them.

This clone was picked up a small number of times. The chain couples TRBV7-9 to TRBJ2-3; D tentatively reads TRBD1 or TRBD2 (6 bases each). Germline lookup yields CDR1 SEHNR and CDR2 FQNEAQ (reference sequence). V lost 5 bases, J lost 4 bases, and 10 bases lay in between. The CDR3 extends over 13 amino acids. Here the CDR3 reads CASSPRGPDTQYF. CDR3 DNA sequence: TGTGCCAGCAGCCCCCGGGGGCCAGATACGCAGTATTTT.